This TCR beta chain was captured by sequencing in a study of T cell responses to AZD1222 COVID-19 vaccine. This CDR3 contains 17 residues. Germline CDR1 reads KGHDR; CDR2 reads SFDVKD. J lost 1 base, V lost 3 bases, and 9 bases had no gene match. Whole-study findings and limits: Spike-specific TCR breadth and depth grew following two AZD1222 doses. Donors were largely white British and mainly female; clonal diversity was possibly underestimated.

About this clone itself: Its antigen is undetermined.

Sequenced by immunoSEQ multiplex PCR; TCRdb stores in-frame clones only, minus some. The sample has about 120,000 clones; 70% to 90% are singletons. The chain has TRBV24-1 and TRBJ2-7; 9 bases fit TRBD1. This TCR derives from an adult in good health. The specimen comprised peripheral blood, sampled on day 0 of MenACWY control vaccination. CDR3 coding DNA: TGTGCCACCAGTGATGTAGAGGGACAGGGTAGTTCCTACGAGCAGTACTTC. It specifies CATSDVEGQGSSYEQYF.